Listed here are 24 T cell receptor beta chains from one sample, sequenced in a study of cytomegalovirus exposure and HLA in healthy donors. The PCR ran on 60 Vbeta and 13 Jbeta primers. Profiling relied on immunoSEQ multiplex PCR, and the TCRdb table lists in-frame clones only, not all of them. Among about 140,000 clones listed, roughly 77% were seen once. Sequencing used PBMCs. Receptor source: a woman aged 25 to 39 in good health and CMV-seronegative.

This sequence joins TRBV11-2 and TRBJ2-7; 13 bases match TRBD2. The CDR3 has 15 amino acids. The V and J ends lost 6 bases and 7 bases, in that order; junction bases with no gene match: 9. Germline CDR1 reads SGHAT; CDR2 reads FQNNGV. DNA for the CDR3: TGTGCCAGCAGGGAGACTAGCGGGAGGCTCAAAGAGCAGTACTTC. Translation gives CASRETSGRLKEQYF.

The chain couples TRBV6-6 to TRBJ2-7; 8 bases are a match to TRBD2. V shed 8 bases, J shed 6 bases, and the junction held 6 bases outside the gene matches. The CDR3 consists of 12 residues. Germline CDR1 is MNHNY and CDR2 is SVGAGI (reference sequence). CDR3 residues: CASARGGPEQYV. In DNA form, the CDR3 reads TGTGCCAGCGCCCGGGGGGGCCCCGAGCAGTACGTC.

The V gene is TRBV2, the J gene TRBJ2-4, with a tentative D call TRBD1 (6 bases). Germline values: CDR1 SNHLY, CDR2 FYNNEI. With 3 bases removed from V and 3 bases from J, the gap between germline ends came to 15 bases. The CDR3 has 16 residues. The CDR3 DNA reads as TGTGCCAGCAGTGATTCAGGGAGAGGGGGCAAAAACATTCAGTACTTC. Amino acids: CASSDSGRGGKNIQYF.

The CDR3 nucleotides read TGTGCCAGCACACCGACAGGGCGAGGAGGAGAGCAGTTCTTC. It encodes CASTPTGRGGEQFF. The rearrangement links TRBV4-2 to TRBJ2-1; 7 nucleotides agree with TRBD1. The germline CDR1 and CDR2 sequences are LGHNA and YNFKEQ. The J segment lost 10 bases and the V segment lost 7 bases, leaving 13 bases of the junction unmatched. The CDR3 length is 14 residues.

The CDR3: CASSLEGQINEKLFF. CDR3 nucleotides: TGTGCCAGCAGCTTAGAGGGACAGATAAATGAAAAACTGTTTTTT. The chain joins TRBV7-9 to TRBJ1-4; the match to TRBD1 covers 7 bases. Germline V gene data show CDR1 as SEHNR and CDR2 as FQNEAQ (reference sequence). The CDR3 runs to 15 residues. With V trimmed by 1 base and J by 5 bases, 4 bases remained unmatched. Looking up the rest from reference TRBV7-9 and TRBJ1-4 gives the full variable domain: DTGVSQNPRHKITKRGQNVTFRCDPISEHNRLYWYRQTLGQGPEFLTYFQNEAQLEKSRLLSDRFSAERPKGSFSTLEIQRTEQGDSAMYLCASSLEGQINEKLFFGSGTQLSVL.

The chain links TRBV5-4 to TRBJ2-5, with 8 bases identical to TRBD2. With V trimmed by 0 bases and J by 5 bases, 9 bases remained unmatched. The CDR3 sequence is 16 residues long. Germline V gene data show CDR1 as SGHNT and CDR2 as YYREEE (reference sequence). CDR3 protein: CASSLAGAGVWETQYF. The CDR3 nucleotides are TGTGCCAGCAGCTTGGCCGGAGCGGGGGTTTGGGAGACCCAGTACTTC.

This chain uses TRBV7-9 with TRBJ2-3; TRBD2 agrees at 7 bases. V gave up 1 base and J gave up 4 bases; unmatched junction bases: 5. Germline V CDR1 and CDR2: SEHNR, FQNEAQ (reference sequence). The CDR3 is 15 amino acids. CDR3 in amino acids: CASSLGASGSDTQYF. DNA of the CDR3: TGTGCCAGCAGCTTAGGGGCTAGCGGTTCAGATACGCAGTATTTT.

This clone was counted a single time. The V gene is TRBV4-1, the J gene TRBJ2-1, with 13 positions matching TRBD2. CDR3 length equals 15 residues. Trimming took 8 bases from V and 5 from J; bases not matched to a gene: 6. Germline V gene data show CDR1 as MGHRA and CDR2 as YSYEKL. The chain's CDR3 is CASGRLAGGHNEQFF. CDR3 in DNA: TGCGCCAGCGGGAGACTAGCGGGAGGCCACAATGAGCAGTTCTTC.

The rearrangement uses TRBV4-1 and TRBJ2-3; 16 bases align to TRBD2. Germline V gene data show CDR1 as MGHRA and CDR2 as YSYEKL. The CDR3 covers 16 residues. With 4 bases clipped from V and 4 bases from J, the junction kept 2 bases outside the gene matches. CDR3 nucleotide sequence: TGCGCCAGCAGCCGCGGGACTAGCGGGAGGGCAGATACGCAGTATTTT. Translation gives CASSRGTSGRADTQYF.

The rearrangement links TRBV2 to TRBJ2-5, with a weak D call TRBD2 (6 bases). The V and J ends lost 0 bases and 3 bases respectively, with 14 bases between them. Germline lookup yields CDR1 SNHLY and CDR2 FYNNEI. The CDR3 spans 16 residues. The CDR3 sequence is CASSEALAGGEETQYF. The CDR3 region has the DNA TGTGCCAGCAGTGAAGCGCTCGCTGGCGGGGAAGAGACCCAGTACTTC.

This clone was found a few times. The chain couples TRBV19 to TRBJ2-1; 9 positions agree with TRBD2. Losses at the gene ends were 7 bases for V and 9 bases for J; bases not matched to a gene: 7. The germline V gene encodes CDR1 LNHDA and CDR2 SQIVND (reference sequence). The CDR3 length is 13 residues. The CDR3 DNA reads TGTGCCAGTACATCTCGACTAGCGGCTGAGCAGTTCTTC. Protein: CASTSRLAAEQFF.

This clone has just a few counts. The V gene is TRBV2, the J gene TRBJ1-3, with TRBD1 matching over 7 bases. Trimming cost V 10 bases and J 1 base; bases outside gene matches: 13. Germline V gene sequence: CDR1 SNHLY, CDR2 FYNNEI. The CDR3 loop spans 16 amino acids. The CDR3 sequence: CAIYTGAPSSGNTIYF. In DNA, the CDR3 is TGTGCCATCTACACAGGGGCCCCGTCATCTGGAAACACCATATATTTT.

This rearrangement joins TRBV29-1 to TRBJ2-7, with D hard to call. V was cut by 5 bases and J by 0 bases, with 8 bases left in between. This CDR3 has 12 amino acids. The V gene's germline CDR1 is SQVTM and CDR2 ANQGSEA. Written as DNA, the CDR3 is TGCAGCGTTCTTTTGGCCTCCTACGAGCAGTACTTC. Protein sequence: CSVLLASYEQYF.

This chain joins TRBV9 and TRBJ2-2; no reliable D call. V gave up 0 bases and J gave up 7 bases, with 10 bases separating them. This CDR3 is built from 14 residues. Germline V gene lookup returns CDR1 SGDLS and CDR2 YYNGEE. For the CDR3, the DNA is TGTGCCAGCAGCGTAGGGGTAGCTGGCGGGGAGCTGTTTTTT. Translation gives CASSVGVAGGELFF.

Of note for this clone: In the same sample, other DNA sequences code for this CDR3. The chain joins TRBV2 to TRBJ2-3, with D tentatively TRBD2 (5 bases). The V and J ends lost 7 bases and 1 base respectively, with 15 bases between them. The germline gives CDR1 SNHLY, CDR2 FYNNEI. This CDR3 comprises 15 residues. The CDR3 spells CASNGGAARTDTQYF. In nucleotides, the CDR3 is TGTGCCAGCAACGGAGGAGCGGCGCGCACAGATACGCAGTATTTT.

The chain is built from TRBV7-9 and TRBJ2-3; D gene unclear. The CDR3 runs 15 residues. Germline V gene data show CDR1 as SEHNR and CDR2 as FQNEAQ (reference sequence). Trimming left V 5 bases short and J 1 base short, with 13 bases between. The CDR3, as DNA: TGTGCCAGCAGCGTGGCTCTTGTACGCACAGATACGCAGTATTTT. Its translation: CASSVALVRTDTQYF.

The J gene is TRBJ2-7, the V gene TRBV28; 9 nucleotides align to TRBD2. CDR1 and CDR2 (germline): MDHEN, SYDVKM. CDR3 length equals 13 residues. V shed 3 bases and J 5 bases; nucleotides not matched to a gene: 2. CDR3 sequence (DNA): TGTGCCAGCAGTTTCACTAGCGGGCACGAGCAGTACGTC. This sequence encodes CASSFTSGHEQYV.

The V and J genes are TRBV6-5 and TRBJ1-1; 8 bases match TRBD1. J lost 7 bases, V lost 2 bases, and 9 bases had no gene match. The CDR3 sequence is 15 residues long. Germline V gene lookup returns CDR1 MNHEY and CDR2 SVGAGI. CDR3 in DNA: TGTGCCAGCAGTTACGAGGCAGGGGGCAGGGGTGAAGCTTTCTTT. Protein sequence: CASSYEAGGRGEAFF.

The chain couples TRBV7-3 to TRBJ1-1; 7 nucleotides align to TRBD1. Per germline, CDR1 SGHTA and CDR2 FQGTGA. After removal of 1 base from V and 3 bases from J, the junction contained 2 bases not matched to a gene. This CDR3 spans 14 amino acids. The CDR3 nucleotides are TGTGCCAGCAGCTTAAACACAGGGGACACTGAAGCTTTCTTT. Translated: CASSLNTGDTEAFF.

The V gene is TRBV30, the J gene TRBJ1-5; 9 nucleotides agree with TRBD1. Germline trimming cut 5 bases from V and 3 bases from J; bases unmatched to any gene: 2. Germline V gene data show CDR1 as GTSNPN and CDR2 as SVGIG (reference sequence). This CDR3 has 13 residues. The CDR3 nucleotides are TGTGCCTGGGACAGGGGGATCAATCAGCCCCAGCATTTT. Residues: CAWDRGINQPQHF.

This clone has a single count. The genes are TRBV14 and TRBJ2-3; no clear D. This CDR3 has 12 residues. The germline V gene has CDR1 SGHDN and CDR2 FVKESK. V lost 1 base, J lost 5 bases, and 4 bases lay in between. The CDR3 reads CASSQVRDTQYF. In nucleotides, the CDR3 is TGTGCCAGCAGCCAAGTTAGAGATACGCAGTATTTT.

This clone was seen once. The chain employs TRBV30 and TRBJ1-5; D ambiguous. V was pared by 5 bases and J by 5 bases, with 16 bases between. Germline V gene sequence: CDR1 GTSNPN, CDR2 SVGIG (reference sequence). This CDR3 contains 14 residues. CDR3 in DNA: TGTGCCTGGGCCCCGGAGGCAATGGATCAGCCCCAGCATTTT. Its protein product is CAWAPEAMDQPQHF.

In this sample, this clone turned up a few times. This chain joins TRBV2 and TRBJ2-1; D is perhaps TRBD2 (5 bases). The length of the CDR3 is 13 residues. From germline, CDR1 is SNHLY and CDR2 FYNNEI. V was trimmed by 7 bases and J by 8 bases, leaving 15 bases between them. The CDR3 bases are TGTGCCAGCACCCTTGAACTAGACGATGAGCAGTTCTTC. Protein: CASTLELDDEQFF.

The V gene is TRBV29-1, the J gene TRBJ2-7; TRBD2 matches 9 bases. This CDR3 has 16 residues. CDR1 and CDR2 from the germline V gene are SQVTM and ANQGSEA. The J segment lost 6 bases and the V segment lost 4 bases, leaving 16 bases of the junction unmatched. The CDR3 loop reads CSVGASGTHDLREQYF. In DNA, the CDR3 is TGCAGCGTTGGGGCTAGCGGGACCCACGACTTACGCGAGCAGTACTTC.